This entry lists 6 T cell receptor beta chains sequenced from one sample in a study of tissue T cells after allogeneic stem cell transplantation (dated by TCRdb to 2022 to 2024). The library was produced with the immunoSEQ multiplex PCR assay. Not all clones reach the TCRdb copy of this immuneACCESS table, which keeps in-frame sequences only. Checked studies attribute under half of the gap to unresolved V genes and leave the rest unexplained. In this sample the table shows several hundred clones, 50% to 80% of which occur a single time. Around 6.9% of the sample lies in the top ten. The material sequenced was gut tissue. These receptors were taken from a female BALB/c mouse in good health. This mouse strain carries MHC haplotype H2-d.

On this clone itself: Mouse names are used for the genes. The read finishes 1 residue shy of the CDR3 end, and the germline J gene is used to complete it. The chain uses TRBV4 and TRBJ2-7; 11 bases align to TRBD2. Unmatched junction bases numbered 5, after V lost 4 bases and J lost 3 bases. Germline values: CDR1 LGHDT, CDR2 YNNKQL (reference sequence). The CDR3 loop spans 15 amino acids. The sequenced CDR3 bases are TGTGCCAGCAGCTCCGGGACTGGGGGCATCTATGAACAGTAC. It specifies CASSSGTGGIYEQY. The complete CDR3 protein is CASSSGTGGIYEQYF.

For this clone: The gene names here belong to mouse. The CDR3 goes on 1 residue after the read ends, and that part is filled in from the germline J gene. The V and J genes are TRBV19 and TRBJ2-5, with D perhaps matching TRBD1 (6 bases). CDR1 and CDR2 from the germline V gene are FNHDT and SITEND (reference sequence). V was trimmed by 0 bases and J by 1 base, leaving 9 bases between them. The CDR3 sequence is 15 residues long. CDR3 amino acids: CASSIGRGYQDTQYF. CDR3 bases read: TGTGCCAGCAGTATAGGCAGGGGTTACCAAGACACCCAGTAC. Full variable domain (outside the CDR3, taken from reference TRBV19 and TRBJ2-5): GGIITQTPKFLIGQEGQKLTLKCQQNFNHDTMYWYRQDSGKGLRLIYYSITENDLQKGDLSEGYDASREKKSSFSLTVTSAQKNEMAVFLCASSIGRGYQDTQYFGPGTRLLVL.

A word on this clone: Here the gene names and germline are mouse. The sequenced fragment ends 1 residue before the CDR3 boundary, so the rest is inferred from the germline J gene. This chain uses TRBV20 with TRBJ2-7, with 8 bases aligning to TRBD2. Germline V gene data show CDR1 as GFQATS and CDR2 as STVNSAI. CDR3 length equals 12 residues. Losses at the gene ends were 0 bases for V and 6 bases for J; bases not matched to a gene: 1. The covered CDR3 bases are TGTGGTGCTAGGGACTGGGGGGTTGAACAGTAC. This codes for CGARDWGVEQY. The whole CDR3 is CGARDWGVEQYF.

This clone was detected a few times. These gene names are mouse names. The sequence runs out 1 residue before the end of the CDR3; the remainder is reconstructed from the germline J gene. V and J are TRBV14 and TRBJ2-7, with 7 nucleotides matching TRBD2. This CDR3 is built from 13 residues. With 0 bases clipped from V and 3 bases from J, the junction kept 0 bases outside the gene matches. Per germline, CDR1 SGHDT and CDR2 FRDEAV. The CDR3 loop reads CASSFSGGYEQYF. The CDR3 bases that were read are TGTGCCAGCAGTTTCTCTGGGGGCTATGAACAGTAC. The variable domain in full, completed from reference TRBV14 and TRBJ2-7, reads EAGVTQSPRYAVLQEGQAVSFWCDPISGHDTLYWYQQPRDQGPQLLVYFRDEAVIDNSQLPSDRFSAVRPKGTNSTLKIQSAKQGDTATYLCASSFSGGYEQYFGPGTRLTVL.

To note about this clone: Genes and germline come from the mouse. The CDR3 end falls 1 residue outside the read, so it is completed with the germline J gene. This chain joins TRBV14 and TRBJ2-4; 9 bases agree with TRBD1. This CDR3 spans 16 amino acids. J lost 1 base, V lost 1 base, and 4 bases had no gene match. Per the germline V gene, CDR1 is SGHDT and CDR2 is FRDEAV. CDR3 sequence reads: CASSFPGTGRQNTLYF. The covered CDR3 bases are TGTGCCAGCAGTTTCCCCGGGACAGGGCGTCAAAACACCTTGTAC.

In regard to this clone: Here the gene names and germline are mouse. With the read ending 1 residue before the CDR3 end, the germline J gene is used to fill in that end. The chain uses TRBV19 and TRBJ2-2; no definite D call. Trimming shortened V by 3 bases and J by 5 bases, and 5 bases separated the two germline ends. The CDR3 is 12 residues long. Germline assignment: CDR1 FNHDT and CDR2 SITEND (reference sequence). The CDR3 sequence is CASSRRTGQLYF. The CDR3 bases that were read are TGTGCCAGCAGTAGGAGGACCGGGCAGCTCTAC.